Here is one T cell receptor (beta chain) with its context. The data belong to a study of blood T cell repertoires in COVID-19. Clones were sequenced by immunoSEQ multiplex PCR, and TCRdb holds only the in-frame ones, with some missing. This sample has about 240,000 clones, with 86% found just once. The germline gives CDR1 SEHNR, CDR2 FQNEAQ (reference sequence). Trimming shortened V by 0 bases and J by 8 bases, and 13 bases separated the two germline ends. The CDR3 has 14 amino acids. This sequence was found in a man aged 60-69 years with acute or convalescent COVID-19. The sequenced sample was peripheral blood. The V gene is TRBV7-9, the J gene TRBJ1-2; D remains unclear. The CDR3 nucleotides are TGTGCCAGCAGCTTAGCGCTCGAGGGCGGGGGCTACACCTTC. Protein sequence: CASSLALEGGGYTF.